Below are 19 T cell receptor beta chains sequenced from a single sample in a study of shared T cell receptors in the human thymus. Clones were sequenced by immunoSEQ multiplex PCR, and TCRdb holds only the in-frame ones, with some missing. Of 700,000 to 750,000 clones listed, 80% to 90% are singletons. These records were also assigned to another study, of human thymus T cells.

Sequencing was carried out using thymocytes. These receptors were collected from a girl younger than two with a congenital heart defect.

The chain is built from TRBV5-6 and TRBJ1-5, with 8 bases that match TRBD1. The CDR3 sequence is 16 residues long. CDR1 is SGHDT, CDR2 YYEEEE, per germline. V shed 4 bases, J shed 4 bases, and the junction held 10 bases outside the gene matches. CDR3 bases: TGTGCCAGCAGCCCTAGGGGTACAGGGGGTAATCAGCCCCAGCATTTT. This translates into CASSPRGTGGNQPQHF. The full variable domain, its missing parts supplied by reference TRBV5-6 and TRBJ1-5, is DAGVTQSPTHLIKTRGQQVTLRCSPKSGHDTVSWYQQALGQGPQFIFQYYEEEERQRGNFPDRFSGHQFPNYSSELNVNALLLGDSALYLCASSPRGTGGNQPQHFGDGTRLSIL.

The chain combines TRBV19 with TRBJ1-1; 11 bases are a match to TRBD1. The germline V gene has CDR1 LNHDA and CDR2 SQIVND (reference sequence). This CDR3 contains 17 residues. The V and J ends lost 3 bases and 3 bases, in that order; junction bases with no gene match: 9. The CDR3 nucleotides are TGTGCCAGTAGTATGGGGGGGACAGGGGGGCGCGACACTGAAGCTTTCTTT. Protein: CASSMGGTGGRDTEAFF.

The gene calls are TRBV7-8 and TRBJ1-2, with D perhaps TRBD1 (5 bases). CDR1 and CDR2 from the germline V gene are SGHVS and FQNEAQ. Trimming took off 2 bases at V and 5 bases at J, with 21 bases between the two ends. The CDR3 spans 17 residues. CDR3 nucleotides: TGTGCCAGCAGCTTAAGGCAGGGCCCTCACGAACCATATGGCTACACCTTC. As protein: CASSLRQGPHEPYGYTF.

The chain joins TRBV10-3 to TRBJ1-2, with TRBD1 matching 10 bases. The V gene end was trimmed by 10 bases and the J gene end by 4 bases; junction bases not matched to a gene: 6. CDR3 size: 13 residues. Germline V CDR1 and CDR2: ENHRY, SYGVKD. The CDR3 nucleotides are TGTGCCACCAAAGGGACAGGGGCCTATGGCTACACCTTC. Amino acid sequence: CATKGTGAYGYTF.

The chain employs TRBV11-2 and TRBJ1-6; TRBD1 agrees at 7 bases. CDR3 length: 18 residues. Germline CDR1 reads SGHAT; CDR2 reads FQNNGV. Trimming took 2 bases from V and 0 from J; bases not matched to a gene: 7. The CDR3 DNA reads TGTGCCAGCAGCTTAAATAGTGCAGGGGGCTCCTATAATTCACCCCTCCACTTT. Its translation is CASSLNSAGGSYNSPLHF. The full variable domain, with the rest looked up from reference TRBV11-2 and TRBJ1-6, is EAGVAQSPRYKIIEKRQSVAFWCNPISGHATLYWYQQILGQGPKLLIQFQNNGVVDDSQLPKDRFSAERLKGVDSTLKIQPAKLEDSAVYLCASSLNSAGGSYNSPLHFGNGTRLTVT.

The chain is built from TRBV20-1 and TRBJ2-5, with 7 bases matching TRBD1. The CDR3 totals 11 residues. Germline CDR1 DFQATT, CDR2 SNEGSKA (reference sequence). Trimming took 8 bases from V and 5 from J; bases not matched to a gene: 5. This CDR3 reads CSPGQSETQYF. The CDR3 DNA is TGCAGTCCGGGACAGTCGGAGACCCAGTACTTC.

The CDR3 reads CASSPLVRQGRNQPQHF. CDR3 bases: TGTGCCAGCTCACCACTCGTGAGACAGGGGCGTAATCAGCCCCAGCATTTT. This chain connects TRBV18 to TRBJ1-5; 8 bases match TRBD1. This CDR3 region has 17 residues. Germline assignment: CDR1 KGHSH and CDR2 LQKENI. J gave up 4 bases and V 1 base, and 9 bases lay outside the gene matches.

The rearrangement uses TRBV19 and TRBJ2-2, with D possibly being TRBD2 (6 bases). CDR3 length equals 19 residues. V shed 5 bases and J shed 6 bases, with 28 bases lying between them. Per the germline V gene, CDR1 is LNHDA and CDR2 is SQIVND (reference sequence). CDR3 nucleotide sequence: TGTGCCAGTAGTCTCATCCCTCCTCCCAGGGAAGGGGAGGCCGGGGAGCTGTTTTTT. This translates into CASSLIPPPREGEAGELFF.

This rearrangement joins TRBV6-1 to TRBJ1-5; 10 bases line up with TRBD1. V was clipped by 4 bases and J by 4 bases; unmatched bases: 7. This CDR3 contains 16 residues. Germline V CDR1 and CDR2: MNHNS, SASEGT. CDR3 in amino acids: CASSGVGTGENQPQHF. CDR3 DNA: TGTGCCAGCAGTGGGGTTGGGACAGGGGAGAATCAGCCCCAGCATTTT.

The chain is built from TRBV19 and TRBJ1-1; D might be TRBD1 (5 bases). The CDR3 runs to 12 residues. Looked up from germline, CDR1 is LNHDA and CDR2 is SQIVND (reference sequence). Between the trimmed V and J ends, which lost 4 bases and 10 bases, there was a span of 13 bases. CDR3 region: CASSNRQYGAFF. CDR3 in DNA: TGTGCCAGTAGTAACCGACAGTACGGAGCTTTCTTT.

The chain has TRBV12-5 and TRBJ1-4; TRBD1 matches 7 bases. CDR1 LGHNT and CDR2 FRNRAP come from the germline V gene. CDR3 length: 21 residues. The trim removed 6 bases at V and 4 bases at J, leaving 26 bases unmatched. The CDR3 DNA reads TGTGCTAGTGGCAAATCGGGACAGAGGGCCCCCACCCGAGACCATAATGAAAAACTGTTTTTT. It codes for CASGKSGQRAPTRDHNEKLFF.

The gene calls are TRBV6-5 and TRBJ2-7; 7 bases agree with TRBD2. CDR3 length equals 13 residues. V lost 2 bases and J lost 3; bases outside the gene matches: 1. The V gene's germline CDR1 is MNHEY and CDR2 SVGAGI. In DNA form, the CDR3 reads TGTGCCAGCAGTTACGGGGAGGGCTACGAGCAGTACTTC. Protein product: CASSYGEGYEQYF.

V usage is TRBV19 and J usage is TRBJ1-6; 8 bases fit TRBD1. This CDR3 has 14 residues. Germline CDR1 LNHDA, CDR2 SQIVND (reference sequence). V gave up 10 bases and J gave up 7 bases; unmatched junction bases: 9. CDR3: CATTKDRANSPLHF. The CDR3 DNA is TGTGCCACCACGAAGGACAGGGCCAATTCACCCCTCCACTTT.

The CDR3 is CASSTTGNQPQHF. CDR3 DNA: TGTGCCAGCAGTACGACAGGGAACCAGCCCCAGCATTTT. The V call is TRBV28, the J call TRBJ1-5; 7 bases are a match to TRBD1. The CDR3 contains 13 residues. CDR1 MDHEN and CDR2 SYDVKM come from the germline V gene. J gave up 7 bases and V 5 bases, and 5 bases lay outside the gene matches.

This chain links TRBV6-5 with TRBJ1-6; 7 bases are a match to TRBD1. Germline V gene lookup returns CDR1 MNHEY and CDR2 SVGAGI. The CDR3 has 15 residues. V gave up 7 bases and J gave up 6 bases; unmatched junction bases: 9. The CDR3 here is CASIIGGTANSPLHF. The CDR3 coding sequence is TGTGCCAGCATCATAGGGGGGACAGCTAATTCACCCCTCCACTTT.

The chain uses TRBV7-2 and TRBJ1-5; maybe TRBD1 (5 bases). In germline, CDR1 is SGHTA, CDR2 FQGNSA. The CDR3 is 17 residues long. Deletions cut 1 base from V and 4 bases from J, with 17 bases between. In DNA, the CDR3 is TGTGCCAGCAGCTTAGTCGCTTGGCAGGGCATTAATCAGCCCCAGCATTTT. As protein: CASSLVAWQGINQPQHF.

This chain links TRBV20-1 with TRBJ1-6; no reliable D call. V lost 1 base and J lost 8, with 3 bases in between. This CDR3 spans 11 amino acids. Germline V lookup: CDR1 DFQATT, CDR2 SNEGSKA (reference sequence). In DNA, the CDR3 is TGCAGTGCTAGAGGAGATTCACCCCTCCACTTT. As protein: CSARGDSPLHF.

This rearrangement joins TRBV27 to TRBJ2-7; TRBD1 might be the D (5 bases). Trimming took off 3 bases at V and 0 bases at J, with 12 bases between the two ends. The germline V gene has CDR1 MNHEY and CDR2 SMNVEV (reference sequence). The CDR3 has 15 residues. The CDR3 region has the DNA TGTGCCAGCAGTTTGGGGCTTGGAAGCTCCTACGAGCAGTACTTC. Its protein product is CASSLGLGSSYEQYF.

The CDR3 region has the DNA TGCGCCAGCTGGGGGCTCCCTAGCGGGGGCACAGATACGCAGTATTTT. Its translation is CASWGLPSGGTDTQYF. The chain employs TRBV10-2 and TRBJ2-3, with 9 bases fitting TRBD2. The length of the CDR3 is 16 residues. The V gene end was trimmed by 8 bases and the J gene end by 1 base; junction bases not matched to a gene: 10. The germline CDR1 and CDR2 sequences are WSHSY and SAAADI.